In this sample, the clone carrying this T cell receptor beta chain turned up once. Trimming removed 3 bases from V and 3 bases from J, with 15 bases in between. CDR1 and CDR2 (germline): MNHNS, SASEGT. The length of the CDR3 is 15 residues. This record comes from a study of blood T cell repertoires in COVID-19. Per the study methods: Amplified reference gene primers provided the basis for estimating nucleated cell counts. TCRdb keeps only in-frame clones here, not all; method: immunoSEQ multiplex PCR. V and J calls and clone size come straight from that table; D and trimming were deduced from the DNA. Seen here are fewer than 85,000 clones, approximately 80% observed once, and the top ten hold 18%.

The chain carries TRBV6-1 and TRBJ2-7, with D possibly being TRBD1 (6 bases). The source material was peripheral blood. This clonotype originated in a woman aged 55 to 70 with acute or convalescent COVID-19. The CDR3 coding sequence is TGTGCCAGCAGTGATTCCCAGGGGCAGGGCTACGAGCAGTACTTC. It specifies CASSDSQGQGYEQYF.